These 16 T cell receptor beta chains share one sample of origin, sequenced in a study of Ad26.COV2.S vaccination and SARS-CoV-2 variants (dated by TCRdb to the early 2020s). Interpreted using the paper, the treatment or condition label stands for: some 20 received Ad26.COV2.S at low or high dose, single or two shots; a few received placebo; per-sample allocation not given. Repertoires of vaccine and placebo recipients were sequenced from samples collected on day 63 after the first injection. Libraries were built with the immunoSEQ multiplex PCR assay. TCRdb took this table from immuneACCESS and kept in-frame rearrangements with V and J called. Such tables lack part of the clones; where checked against another copy, unresolved V genes explain under half of the gap, and the rest is unexplained. Within this sample are more than 300,000 clones, with roughly 90% of them counted one time only. Of the sample, roughly 4.8% falls within the top ten clones.

Sequenced material: peripheral blood, taken in a trial of Ad26.COV2.S vaccine versus placebo. The receptors derive from a person aged 18-65 years who received the Ad26.COV2.S COVID-19 vaccine or a placebo.

As DNA, the CDR3 is TGCGCCAGCAGCCTAGGACTGGAAGCCCACGAGCAGTACTTC. Translated, it gives CASSLGLEAHEQYF. The genes are TRBV4-1 and TRBJ2-7; D is perhaps TRBD2 (5 bases). The length of the CDR3 is 14 residues. V lost 4 bases and J lost 5, with 15 bases in between. The germline V gene encodes CDR1 MGHRA and CDR2 YSYEKL.

This chain links TRBV5-1 with TRBJ2-7, with D perhaps matching TRBD1 or TRBD2 (5 bases each). CDR1 is SGHRS, CDR2 YFSETQ, per germline. Trimming took 3 bases from V and 6 from J, leaving 19 bases between them. The CDR3 extends over 15 amino acids. CDR3 bases: TGCGCCAGCAGCTCGACTAAACCAGGGCCCGGCGAGCAGTACTTC. Protein sequence: CASSSTKPGPGEQYF.

The chain carries TRBV15 and TRBJ2-2; D is perhaps TRBD1 (6 bases). The V and J ends lost 3 bases and 2 bases respectively, with 7 bases between them. The germline V gene has CDR1 LNHNV and CDR2 YYDKDF (reference sequence). The CDR3 has 14 residues. The CDR3 sequence is CATSRDRNTGELFF. CDR3 nucleotide sequence: TGTGCCACCAGCAGGGACAGAAACACCGGGGAGCTGTTTTTT.

On this clone itself: This sample also contains other DNA sequences that code for the same CDR3. This chain links TRBV7-9 with TRBJ1-4, with 8 bases matching TRBD1. CDR1 is SEHNR and CDR2 is FQNEAQ in the germline V gene (reference sequence). The CDR3 extends over 14 amino acids. J lost 4 bases, V lost 6 bases, and 4 bases had no gene match. CDR3 nucleotides: TGTGCCAGCAGTCTGACAGGGGTTAATGAAAAACTGTTTTTT. It is translated as CASSLTGVNEKLFF.

The chain carries TRBV18 and TRBJ2-3, with 10 positions matching TRBD1. There are 15 residues in the CDR3. Germline assignment: CDR1 KGHSH and CDR2 LQKENI. The ends lost 4 bases at V and 5 bases at J; junction bases unmatched: 6. This CDR3 reads CASSRPGQGIDTQYF. The CDR3 nucleotides read TGTGCCAGCTCACGGCCGGGACAGGGGATAGATACGCAGTATTTT.

V is TRBV6-5 and J is TRBJ1-2, with 9 bases aligning to TRBD1. Losses at the gene ends were 6 bases for V and 3 bases for J; bases not matched to a gene: 5. CDR1 MNHEY and CDR2 SVGAGI come from the germline V gene. This CDR3 comprises 14 residues. This chain's CDR3 is CASRKTGGHYGYTF. DNA for the CDR3: TGTGCCAGCAGAAAAACAGGGGGCCACTATGGCTACACCTTC.

This clone has just a few counts. The CDR3 nucleotides read TGTGCCAGCAGCCAAGGTTTGCTAGCCAAAAACATTCAGTACTTC. Its translation is CASSQGLLAKNIQYF. This chain uses TRBV4-2 with TRBJ2-4; D uncertain. Germline CDR1 and CDR2: LGHNA and YNFKEQ. The CDR3 consists of 15 residues. Trimming removed 1 base at V and 0 bases at J, with 7 bases between.

V and J are TRBV4-3 and TRBJ2-7; TRBD1 matches 7 bases. V shed 0 bases and J 3 bases; nucleotides not matched to a gene: 5. The CDR3 has 15 amino acids. Germline CDR1 and CDR2: LGHNA and YSLEER. The CDR3 nucleotides are TGCGCCAGCAGCCAAGAAAAGGGGGCAATCTACGAGCAGTACTTC. Translation: CASSQEKGAIYEQYF.

This clone was counted a few times. This chain links TRBV19 with TRBJ1-1, with 7 bases matching TRBD1. CDR1 LNHDA and CDR2 SQIVND come from the germline V gene (reference sequence). This CDR3 region has 16 residues. V lost 7 bases to trimming and J lost 5 bases; unmatched junction nucleotides: 16. CDR3 protein: CASNSDRASGRTEAFF. The CDR3 nucleotides read TGTGCCAGTAATTCCGACAGGGCCTCGGGGAGGACTGAAGCTTTCTTT.

The CDR3 nucleotides read TGTGCCAGCAGCCACGCCGCTCCGGGACAGGGTAACACTGAAGCTTTCTTT. Its protein product is CASSHAAPGQGNTEAFF. The chain is built from TRBV3-1 (or the pseudogene TRBV3-2) and TRBJ1-1; 9 bases map to TRBD1. CDR3 length equals 17 residues. The V gene end was trimmed by 3 bases and the J gene end by 2 bases; junction bases not matched to a gene: 10. CDR1 and CDR2 from the germline V gene are LGHDT and YNNKEL (reference sequence).

V gene TRBV2 combines with J gene TRBJ2-7, with TRBD1 matching over 9 bases. V shed 3 bases and J 5 bases; nucleotides not matched to a gene: 5. From germline, CDR1 is SNHLY and CDR2 FYNNEI. The CDR3 covers 14 residues. CDR3 nucleotide sequence: TGTGCCAGCAGTGAGAGGGGACAGGGCCACGAGCAGTACTTC. Residues: CASSERGQGHEQYF.

V and J are TRBV28 and TRBJ2-2, with TRBD2 identical over 9 bases. The germline V gene encodes CDR1 MDHEN and CDR2 SYDVKM. The CDR3 spans 16 residues. V lost 8 bases and J lost 5; bases outside the gene matches: 12. The CDR3 here is CASGGGRALETGELFF. Here the CDR3 DNA reads TGTGCCAGCGGAGGCGGGAGGGCATTAGAAACCGGGGAGCTGTTTTTT.

CDR3 in DNA: TGTGCCTGGGTACGACAGGGGGCGAATGGCTACACCTTC. It specifies CAWVRQGANGYTF. The chain links TRBV30 to TRBJ1-2, with 10 bases matching TRBD1. Germline V gene sequence: CDR1 GTSNPN, CDR2 SVGIG (reference sequence). The J segment lost 6 bases and the V segment lost 5 bases, leaving 6 bases of the junction unmatched. The length of the CDR3 is 13 residues.

The genes are TRBV6-2 or TRBV6-3 and TRBJ2-7, with a possible D match to TRBD1 (5 bases). In germline, CDR1 is MNHEY, CDR2 SVGEGT. V gave up 2 bases and J gave up 7 bases, with 18 bases separating them. CDR3 size: 15 residues. The CDR3 region has the DNA TGTGCCAGCAGTTACACGAGTAGACAGAAAAATGAGCAGTACTTC. Translated: CASSYTSRQKNEQYF.

The CDR3 here is CATYNLLRDYGYTF. The CDR3 DNA sequence: TGTGCCACGTATAACCTCCTCCGGGACTATGGCTACACCTTC. V and J are TRBV7-9 and TRBJ1-2; D is ambiguous. CDR3 size: 14 residues. The germline V gene encodes CDR1 SEHNR and CDR2 FQNEAQ (reference sequence). V was trimmed by 10 bases and J by 3 bases, leaving 18 bases between them.

This clone has more than one count but fewer than ten. The chain carries TRBV6-5 and TRBJ1-3; 7 nucleotides line up with TRBD1. This CDR3 comprises 15 residues. Germline assignment: CDR1 MNHEY and CDR2 SVGAGI. V lost 6 bases, J lost 0 bases, and 5 bases stayed unmatched. The CDR3 DNA reads as TGTGCCAGCAGCCTCGGGACAGCCTCTGGAAACACCATATATTTT. Amino acid sequence: CASSLGTASGNTIYF.